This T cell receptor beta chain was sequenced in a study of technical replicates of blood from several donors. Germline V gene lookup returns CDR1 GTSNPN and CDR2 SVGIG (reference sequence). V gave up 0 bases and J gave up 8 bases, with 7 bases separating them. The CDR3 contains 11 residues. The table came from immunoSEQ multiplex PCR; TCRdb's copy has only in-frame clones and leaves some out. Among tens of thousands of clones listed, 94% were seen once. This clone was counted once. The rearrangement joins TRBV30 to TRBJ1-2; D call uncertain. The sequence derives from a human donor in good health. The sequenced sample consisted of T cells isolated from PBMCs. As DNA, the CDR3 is TGTGCCTGGAGTGTCGGGATCGGCTACACCTTC. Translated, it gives CAWSVGIGYTF. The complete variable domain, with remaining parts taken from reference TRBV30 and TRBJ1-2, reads SQTIHQWPATLVQPVGSPLSLECTVEGTSNPNLYWYRQAAGRGLQLLFYSVGIGQISSEVPQNLSASRPQDRQFILSSKKLLLSDSGFYLCAWSVGIGYTFGSGTRLTVV.